This T cell receptor (beta chain) comes out of a study of blood T cell repertoires in COVID-19. This clone was seen more than once but under ten times. The V gene lost 6 bases and the J gene lost 0 bases, with 8 bases spanning the gap. This CDR3 has 13 amino acids. Germline lookup yields CDR1 SGHAT and CDR2 FQNNGV. This table comes from immunoSEQ multiplex PCR, and its TCRdb copy is limited to in-frame clones, with some not included. The sample has around 100,000 clones; roughly 80% are singletons. V gene TRBV11-2 combines with J gene TRBJ1-1; the D is unclear. Sequenced input: peripheral blood. The receptor comes from a woman aged 70-85 years with acute or convalescent COVID-19. In DNA, the CDR3 is TGTGCCAGCAGTCGGAGCATGAACACTGAAGCTTTCTTT. It specifies CASSRSMNTEAFF.